The 3 T cell receptor beta chains given below trace back to one sample, sequenced in a study of OX40 agonist ivuxolimab in advanced cancers. Library preparation used the immunoSEQ multiplex PCR assay. Imported from immuneACCESS, the table was reduced by TCRdb to in-frame sequences with V and J called. These copies leave out some clones; in studies compared against another copy, an unresolved V gene accounts for under half, and the cause of the remainder is not known. The sample has approximately 54,000 clones on record, 75% to 95% of them singletons. The ten biggest clones cover approximately 8.3% of the sample. The sample consisted of CD4+ or CD8+ T cells sorted from blood, taken in a trial of the OX40 agonist ivuxolimab. These receptor sequences come from an adult with an advanced solid tumor such as melanoma, head and neck, liver or kidney cancer.

The V and J genes are TRBV15 and TRBJ2-3; no clear D gene. The CDR3 extends over 14 amino acids. CDR1 and CDR2 (germline): LNHNV, YYDKDF (reference sequence). V lost 8 bases to trimming and J lost 0 bases, with 12 bases between them. The CDR3 region is CATDRGISTDTQYF. The CDR3 coding sequence is TGTGCCACCGACCGAGGAATTAGCACAGATACGCAGTATTTT.

This chain links TRBV6-6 with TRBJ2-7; weak D call: TRBD1 (5 bases). Germline CDR1 reads MNHNY; CDR2 reads SVGAGI (reference sequence). V dropped 5 bases and J dropped 1 base, with 18 bases sitting between them. This CDR3 comprises 16 residues. Written as DNA, the CDR3 is TGTGCCAGCAGTACCCTTCAGGGTTATTGGTCCTACGAGCAGTACTTC. Residues: CASSTLQGYWSYEQYF.

The chain carries TRBV27 and TRBJ2-7, with TRBD2 matching over 9 bases. Per germline, CDR1 MNHEY and CDR2 SMNVEV (reference sequence). The V and J ends lost 3 bases and 2 bases, in that order; junction bases with no gene match: 2. The CDR3 is 14 residues long. The CDR3 nucleotides are TGTGCCAGCAGTTTCCGCGGGGGGGCCTACGAGCAGTACTTC. Protein sequence: CASSFRGGAYEQYF.